This T cell receptor (beta chain) was retrieved from a study of human T cells and chemical hapten exposure. Time point in this sample: pre-sensitization, week 0. Documented treatment: therapeutic diphenylcyclopropenone sensitization with weekly scalp DPC. TCRdb itself ran the RACE reads through MiXCR, one entry per CDR3 protein. Of 52,000 or so distinct CDR3 sequences in the sample, roughly a tenth were seen once. Germline V gives CDR1 MNHNS, CDR2 SASEGT. The CDR3 sequence is 18 residues long. V dropped 8 bases and J dropped 5 bases, with 27 bases sitting between them. This TCR was sampled from a man in his forties with alopecia areata. Some clones in this sample may be carry-over from other donors' samples. Sequencing was performed on whole blood, taken in connection with sensitization to the hapten diphenylcyclopropenone (DPC). The genes are TRBV6-1 and TRBJ2-2; TRBD2 might be the D (7 bases). As DNA, the CDR3 is TGTGCCAGCCTTAACCCCAGAACGGGGGGCGCATGGACCGGGGAGCTGTTTTTT. This encodes CASLNPRTGGAWTGELFF.